This paragraph reports one T cell receptor beta chain. The target antigen is unknown. With 60 Vbeta and 13 Jbeta primers, the PCR was carried out. Method: immunoSEQ multiplex PCR; TCRdb's copy keeps in-frame clones and lacks some. Among about 120,000 clones listed, more than 75% were seen once. Germline V CDR1 and CDR2: SGHDT, YYEEEE. Unmatched junction bases numbered 4, after V lost 4 bases and J lost 7 bases. There are 12 residues in the CDR3. The sample originates from a study of cytomegalovirus exposure and HLA in healthy donors. Study-wide results and limits: Most TCR beta V segments were productive about 90% or about 30% of the time in an earlier analysis. The study assumed roughly uniform donor sequencing depth for presence/absence analyses.

The rearrangement uses TRBV5-6 and TRBJ1-2; 7 bases align to TRBD1. The material sequenced was PBMCs. The receptor's source is a woman between 40 and 55 years old in good health and CMV-seropositive. Here the CDR3 reads CASSLQGVGYTF. CDR3 in DNA: TGTGCCAGCAGCCTCCAGGGGGTTGGCTACACCTTC.